This paragraph reports one T cell receptor (beta chain). The antigen remains undetermined. This sample is part of a study of CD8+ T cells in alopecia areata. Study information: Treated patients received oral tofacitinib, 5 to 10 mg twice daily. Overall study results and limits: It was observed that many expanded lesional clones persisted in scalp and blood during tofacitinib. Tofacitinib significantly reduced both scalp clonality and expanded CD8+ clones among the top 100.

Trimming shortened V by 2 bases and J by 5 bases, and 12 bases separated the two germline ends. Germline V gene sequence: CDR1 SGHVS, CDR2 FQNEAQ. The CDR3 spans 15 residues. Extraction and reverse transcription of RNA yielded cDNA as the sequencing template. Clones were read by immunoSEQ multiplex PCR, and TCRdb kept only the in-frame ones, dropping some. In the table there are about 76,000 clones, approximately 28% of which are singletons. Specified treatment: oral pan-JAK inhibitor, 5-10 mg twice daily. The sorting of PBMCs gave CD4+ and CD8+ T cells. This sample comprised CD8+ T cells sorted from blood, obtained at week 4, from a patient treated with tofacitinib. The sequence was obtained from a human donor with alopecia areata. This chain joins TRBV7-8 and TRBJ2-2, with D tentatively TRBD2 (5 bases). The CDR3 DNA follows: TGTGCCAGCAGCTTAAATAGCGTTCCGACCGGGGAGCTGTTTTTT. Protein sequence: CASSLNSVPTGELFF. The full variable domain, its missing parts supplied by reference TRBV7-8 and TRBJ2-2, is GAGVSQSPRYKVAKRGQDVALRCDPISGHVSLFWYQQALGQGPEFLTYFQNEAQLDKSGLPSDRFFAERPEGSVSTLKIQRTQQEDSAVYLCASSLNSVPTGELFFGEGSRLTVL.